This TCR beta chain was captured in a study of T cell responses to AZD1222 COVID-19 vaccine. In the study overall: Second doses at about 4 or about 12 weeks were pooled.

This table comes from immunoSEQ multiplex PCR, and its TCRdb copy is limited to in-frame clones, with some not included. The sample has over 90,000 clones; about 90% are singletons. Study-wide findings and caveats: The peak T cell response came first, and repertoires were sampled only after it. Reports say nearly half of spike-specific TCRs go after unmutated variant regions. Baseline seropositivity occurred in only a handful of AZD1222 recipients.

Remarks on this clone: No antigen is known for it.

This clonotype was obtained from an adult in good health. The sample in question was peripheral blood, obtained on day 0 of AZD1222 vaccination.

The CDR3 protein is CASSSLGQGTDTQYF. CDR3 bases: TGCGCCAGCAGCTCCCTAGGACAGGGCACAGATACGCAGTATTTT. The chain carries TRBV5-1 and TRBJ2-3; TRBD1 agrees at 7 bases. Losses at the gene ends were 3 bases for V and 1 base for J; bases not matched to a gene: 5. This CDR3 has 15 residues. The germline gives CDR1 SGHRS, CDR2 YFSETQ.